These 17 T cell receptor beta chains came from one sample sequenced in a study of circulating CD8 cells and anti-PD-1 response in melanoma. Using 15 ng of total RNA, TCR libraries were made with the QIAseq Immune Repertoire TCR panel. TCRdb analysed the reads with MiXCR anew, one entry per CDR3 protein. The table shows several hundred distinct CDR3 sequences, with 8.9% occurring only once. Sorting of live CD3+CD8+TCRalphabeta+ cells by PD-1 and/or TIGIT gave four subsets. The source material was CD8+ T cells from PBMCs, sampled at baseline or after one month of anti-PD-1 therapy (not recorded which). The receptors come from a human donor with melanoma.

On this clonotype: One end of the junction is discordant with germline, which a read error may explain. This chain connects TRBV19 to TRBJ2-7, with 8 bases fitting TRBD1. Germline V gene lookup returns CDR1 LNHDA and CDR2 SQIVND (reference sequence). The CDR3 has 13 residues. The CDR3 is CASSSWDRKAFYF. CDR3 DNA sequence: TGTGCCAGTAGTTCCTGGGACAGGAAGGCGTTTTATTTC.

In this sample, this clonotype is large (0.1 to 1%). The CDR3 bases are TGTGCCAGCAGTGACCCAATGACAGGGGGCTGGACTGAAGCTTTCTTT. As protein: CASSDPMTGGWTEAFF. The chain employs TRBV2 and TRBJ1-1, with 10 bases matching TRBD1. CDR1 and CDR2 from the germline V gene are SNHLY and FYNNEI. V lost 3 bases and J lost 5; bases outside the gene matches: 9. This CDR3 contains 16 residues.

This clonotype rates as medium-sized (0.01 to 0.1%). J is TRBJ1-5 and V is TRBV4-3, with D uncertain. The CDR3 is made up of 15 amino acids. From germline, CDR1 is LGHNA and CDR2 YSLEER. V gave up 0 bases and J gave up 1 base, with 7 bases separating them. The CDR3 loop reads CASSQERFSNQPQHF. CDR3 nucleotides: TGCGCCAGCAGCCAAGAGCGGTTCAGCAATCAGCCCCAGCATTTT.

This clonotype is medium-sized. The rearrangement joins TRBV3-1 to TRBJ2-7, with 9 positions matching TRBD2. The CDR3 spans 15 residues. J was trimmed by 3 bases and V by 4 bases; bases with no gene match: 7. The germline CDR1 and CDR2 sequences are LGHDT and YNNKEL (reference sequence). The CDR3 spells CASSPSGGLGYEQYF. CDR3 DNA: TGTGCCAGCAGCCCCAGCGGGGGGCTAGGCTACGAGCAGTACTTC.

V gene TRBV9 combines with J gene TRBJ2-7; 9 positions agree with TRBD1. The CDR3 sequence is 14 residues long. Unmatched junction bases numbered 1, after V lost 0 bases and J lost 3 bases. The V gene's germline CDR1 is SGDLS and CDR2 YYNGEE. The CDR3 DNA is TGTGCCAGCAGCGTAGGGACAGGGGTCTACGAGCAGTACTTC. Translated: CASSVGTGVYEQYF.

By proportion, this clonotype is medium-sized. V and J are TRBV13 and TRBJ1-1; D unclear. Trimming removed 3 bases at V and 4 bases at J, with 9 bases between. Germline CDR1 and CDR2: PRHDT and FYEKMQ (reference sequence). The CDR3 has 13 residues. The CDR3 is CASSLEVSTEAFF. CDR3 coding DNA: TGTGCCAGCAGCTTGGAGGTGAGCACTGAAGCTTTCTTT.

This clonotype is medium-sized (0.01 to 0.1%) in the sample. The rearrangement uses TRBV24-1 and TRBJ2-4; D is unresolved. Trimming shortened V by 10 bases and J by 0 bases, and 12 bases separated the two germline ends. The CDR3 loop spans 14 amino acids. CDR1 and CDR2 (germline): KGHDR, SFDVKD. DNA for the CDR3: TGTGCCACAAGAGTGATCCTAGCCAAAAACATTCAGTACTTC. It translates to CATRVILAKNIQYF.

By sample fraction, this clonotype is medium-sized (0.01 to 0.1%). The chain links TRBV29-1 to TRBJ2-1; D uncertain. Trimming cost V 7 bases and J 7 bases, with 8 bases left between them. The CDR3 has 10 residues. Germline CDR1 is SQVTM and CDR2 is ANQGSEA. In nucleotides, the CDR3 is TGCAGCGGCCATAGAAATGAGCAGTTCTTC. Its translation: CSGHRNEQFF.

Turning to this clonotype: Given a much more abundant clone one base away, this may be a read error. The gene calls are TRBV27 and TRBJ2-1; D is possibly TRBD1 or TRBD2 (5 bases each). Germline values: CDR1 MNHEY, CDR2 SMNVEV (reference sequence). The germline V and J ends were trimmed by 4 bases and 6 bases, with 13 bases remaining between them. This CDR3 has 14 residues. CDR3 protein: CASSSGPSSNEQFF. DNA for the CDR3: TGTGCCAGCAGTTCGGGACCTTCCAGCAATGAGCAGTTCTTC.

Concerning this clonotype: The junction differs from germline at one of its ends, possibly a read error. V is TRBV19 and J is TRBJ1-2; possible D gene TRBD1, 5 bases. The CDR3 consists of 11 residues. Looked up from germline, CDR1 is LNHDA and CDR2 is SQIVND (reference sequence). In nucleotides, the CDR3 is TGTGCCAGCAGTAGGGGCTATGGCTACACCTTC. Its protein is CASSRGYGYTF.

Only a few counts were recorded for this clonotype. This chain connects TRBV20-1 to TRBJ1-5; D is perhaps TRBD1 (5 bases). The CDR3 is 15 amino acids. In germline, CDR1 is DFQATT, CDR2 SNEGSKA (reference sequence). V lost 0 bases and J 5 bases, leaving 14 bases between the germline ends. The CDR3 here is CSARDRGDADQPQHF. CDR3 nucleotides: TGCAGTGCTAGAGATCGGGGGGATGCTGATCAGCCCCAGCATTTT.

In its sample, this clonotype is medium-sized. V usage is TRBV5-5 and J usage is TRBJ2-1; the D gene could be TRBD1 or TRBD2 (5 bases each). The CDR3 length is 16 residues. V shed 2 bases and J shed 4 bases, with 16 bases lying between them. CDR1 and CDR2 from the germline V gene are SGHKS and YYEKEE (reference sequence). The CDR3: CASSFMGELTYNEQFF. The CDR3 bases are TGTGCCAGCAGCTTTATGGGGGAACTTACTTACAATGAGCAGTTCTTC.

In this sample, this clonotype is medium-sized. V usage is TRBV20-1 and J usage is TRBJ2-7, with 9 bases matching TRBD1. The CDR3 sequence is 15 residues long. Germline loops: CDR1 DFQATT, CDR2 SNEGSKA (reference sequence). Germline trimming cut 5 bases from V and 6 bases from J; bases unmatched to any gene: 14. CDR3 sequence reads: CSARAKTGGRGEQYF. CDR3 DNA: TGCAGTGCTCGCGCTAAGACAGGGGGTCGGGGCGAGCAGTACTTC.

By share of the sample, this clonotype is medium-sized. The CDR3 sequence is CASSFGGSNQPQHF. CDR3 in DNA: TGTGCCAGCAGTTTCGGGGGAAGCAATCAGCCCCAGCATTTT. The chain uses TRBV28 and TRBJ1-5; a weak D match, TRBD1 (5 bases). This CDR3 comprises 14 residues. Germline CDR1 is MDHEN and CDR2 is SYDVKM. V lost 3 bases and J 1 base, leaving 7 bases between the germline ends.

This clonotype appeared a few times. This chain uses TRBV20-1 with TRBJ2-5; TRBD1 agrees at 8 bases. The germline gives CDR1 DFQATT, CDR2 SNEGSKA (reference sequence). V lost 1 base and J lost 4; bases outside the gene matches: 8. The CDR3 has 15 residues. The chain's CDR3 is CSARVQGAIRETQYF. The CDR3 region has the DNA TGCAGTGCTAGAGTGCAGGGGGCGATTCGAGAGACCCAGTACTTC.

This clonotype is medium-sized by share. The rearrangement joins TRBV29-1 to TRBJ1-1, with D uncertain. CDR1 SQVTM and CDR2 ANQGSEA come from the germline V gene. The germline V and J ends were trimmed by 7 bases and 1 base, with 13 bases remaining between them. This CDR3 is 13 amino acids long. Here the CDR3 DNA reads TGCAGCGCCGCGCGGGGATGGAACACTGAAGCTTTCTTT. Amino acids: CSAARGWNTEAFF.

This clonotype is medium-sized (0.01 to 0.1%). CDR3 bases: TGTGCCAGCAGCCGAGGTAGGGCAGGGGTATACAATGAGCAGTTCTTC. It encodes CASSRGRAGVYNEQFF. The V and J genes are TRBV7-2 and TRBJ2-1; possible D gene TRBD1, 6 bases. This CDR3 has 16 residues. Trimming took off 5 bases at V and 4 bases at J, with 18 bases between the two ends. Germline assignment: CDR1 SGHTA and CDR2 FQGNSA.